This entry lists 31 T cell receptor beta chains sequenced from one sample in a study of vaccination effects on CD4 cells after COVID-19. Within the ViraFEST assay, antigen-specific CD4+ T cells underwent expansion with viral peptide pools prior to sequencing. Cultured cells yielded isolated CD4+ T cells after nine to ten days. Vaccine recipients, nucleocapsid antibody negative, had no prior SARS-CoV-2 infection. These TCRs' antigens remain unknown. TCRdb's table, derived via immunoSEQ multiplex PCR, lists solely in-frame clones and lacks some. The sample has tens of thousands of clones, roughly 75% seen once. Material: CD4+ T cells from PBMCs cultured with HCoV-OC43 spike peptides, obtained before COVID-19 vaccination. Sample subset: HCoV-OC43 spike overlapping peptide pool stimulation. Receptor source: a human donor who received a COVID-19 vaccine.

The rearrangement joins TRBV24-1 to TRBJ1-5; 10 bases are shared with TRBD1. Germline-derived CDR1 and CDR2 are KGHDR and SFDVKD. CDR3 size: 15 residues. Trimming at V came to 9 bases and at J to 7 bases, leaving 11 bases not matched to a gene. CDR3 in DNA: TGTGCCACCGCCGCGACAGGGGGCCCTGGGCAGCCCCAGCATTTT. Its protein product is CATAATGGPGQPQHF.

This clone was found a few times. This chain links TRBV6-5 with TRBJ1-1; maybe TRBD1 (5 bases). The germline V gene encodes CDR1 MNHEY and CDR2 SVGAGI. V was shortened by 4 bases and J by 0 bases, with 12 bases between the two germline ends. The CDR3 consists of 15 residues. Written as DNA, the CDR3 is TGTGCCAGCAGTTTTTCGACAGCCATGAACACTGAAGCTTTCTTT. Amino acid sequence: CASSFSTAMNTEAFF.

This chain joins TRBV7-2 and TRBJ2-3; D is undetermined. Germline assignment: CDR1 SGHTA and CDR2 FQGNSA. The CDR3 extends over 13 amino acids. The germline V and J ends were trimmed by 5 bases and 6 bases, with 12 bases remaining between them. CDR3 amino acids: CASSGYSGDTQYF. The CDR3 DNA sequence: TGTGCCAGCAGCGGTTATTCCGGCGATACGCAGTATTTT.

The rearrangement uses TRBV29-1 and TRBJ2-6; no firm D call. V lost 2 bases and J lost 0, with 2 bases in between. Per germline, CDR1 SQVTM and CDR2 ANQGSEA. This CDR3 comprises 13 residues. The CDR3 nucleotides read TGCAGCGTTGAAATCTCTGGGGCCAACGTCCTGACTTTC. Its translation: CSVEISGANVLTF.

This clone was detected only a few times. The chain carries TRBV10-3 and TRBJ2-7; unclear D gene. V gave up 2 bases and J gave up 9 bases, with 14 bases separating them. The CDR3 has 13 amino acids. Looked up from germline, CDR1 is ENHRY and CDR2 is SYGVKD. The CDR3 loop is CAISEQQSRRQYV. In nucleotides, the CDR3 is TGTGCCATCAGTGAGCAACAGAGTAGGAGGCAGTACGTC.

V is TRBV27 and J is TRBJ1-6; a possible D gene is TRBD1 (6 bases). This CDR3 has 15 amino acids. Germline CDR1 and CDR2: MNHEY and SMNVEV (reference sequence). The germline V and J ends were trimmed by 6 bases and 3 bases, with 12 bases remaining between them. CDR3 amino acids: CASRSGQLYNSPLHF. The CDR3 nucleotides are TGTGCCAGCAGATCAGGACAGCTCTATAATTCACCCCTCCACTTT.

CDR3 nucleotide sequence: TGTGCCATCAGTGAGTCGGGTAGTAAGGAGACCCAGTACTTC. Its protein product is CAISESGSKETQYF. The chain is built from TRBV10-3 and TRBJ2-5, with D unresolved. CDR3 length equals 14 residues. Germline CDR1 reads ENHRY; CDR2 reads SYGVKD. Trimming left V 0 bases short and J 5 bases short, with 10 bases between.

V and J are TRBV3-1 (or the pseudogene TRBV3-2) and TRBJ1-6; perhaps TRBD1 as D (5 bases). V gave up 1 base and J gave up 10 bases, with 14 bases separating them. From germline, CDR1 is LGHDT and CDR2 YNNKEL (reference sequence). The length of the CDR3 is 15 residues. Here the CDR3 DNA reads TGTGCCAGCAGCCAAGGTCAGGGAAGTGGATCACCCCTCCACTTT. Encoded protein: CASSQGQGSGSPLHF.

The rearrangement joins TRBV7-6 to TRBJ1-1; possible D gene TRBD1, 5 bases. The CDR3 contains 14 residues. In germline, CDR1 is SGHVS, CDR2 FNYEAQ. V was shortened by 5 bases and J by 0 bases, with 10 bases between the two germline ends. This CDR3 is CASSPSRVNTEAFF. CDR3 nucleotides: TGTGCCAGCAGCCCCTCCAGGGTGAACACTGAAGCTTTCTTT.

Concerning this clone: A junction end diverges from the germline sequence, so it may reflect a read error. The V and J genes are TRBV7-9 and TRBJ2-3, with 9 bases identical to TRBD2. The CDR3 totals 16 residues. The V gene's germline CDR1 is SEHNR and CDR2 FQNEAQ (reference sequence). CDR3 bases: TGTGCCAGCAGCCCGACTCGCGGGGGGGCCTCAGATACACAGTATTTT. This codes for CASSPTRGGASDTQYF. Full variable domain (outside the CDR3, taken from reference TRBV7-9 and TRBJ2-3): DTGVSQNPRHKITKRGQNVTFRCDPISEHNRLYWYRQTLGQGPEFLTYFQNEAQLEKSRLLSDRFSAERPKGSFSTLEIQRTEQGDSAMYLCASSPTRGGASDTQYFGPGTRLTVL.

The chain employs TRBV28 and TRBJ2-3, with 8 bases lining up with TRBD2. J lost 0 bases, V lost 5 bases, and 4 bases had no gene match. CDR1 is MDHEN, CDR2 SYDVKM, per germline. CDR3 size: 15 residues. Written as DNA, the CDR3 is TGTGCCAGCAGTCCTAGCGGGCGAAGCACAGATACGCAGTATTTT. Amino acids: CASSPSGRSTDTQYF.

The V call is TRBV9, the J call TRBJ2-3, with D maybe TRBD2 (6 bases). The CDR3 extends over 14 amino acids. Germline loops: CDR1 SGDLS, CDR2 YYNGEE. Between the trimmed V and J ends, which lost 6 bases and 1 base, there was a span of 12 bases. For the CDR3, the DNA is TGTGCCAGCACCCTAACGGGGGGCACAGATACGCAGTATTTT. The encoded protein is CASTLTGGTDTQYF.

V and J are TRBV19 and TRBJ2-2; D unclear. The germline V gene encodes CDR1 LNHDA and CDR2 SQIVND (reference sequence). Between the trimmed V and J ends, which lost 0 bases and 6 bases, there was a span of 11 bases. The CDR3 consists of 15 residues. The CDR3 spells CASSIDLSSAGELFF. The CDR3 nucleotides are TGTGCCAGTAGTATAGATCTATCGTCAGCCGGGGAGCTGTTTTTT.

This clone appeared a few times. V and J are TRBV18 and TRBJ2-5, with no clear D. V shed 3 bases and J shed 5 bases, with 16 bases lying between them. The CDR3 is 15 residues long. CDR1 and CDR2 (germline): KGHSH, LQKENI. The chain's CDR3 is CASSPEKGSTETQYF. In DNA, the CDR3 is TGTGCCAGCTCACCGGAGAAGGGTTCGACGGAGACCCAGTACTTC.

The chain links TRBV9 to TRBJ1-1, with TRBD1 as a possible D gene (5 bases). The V end was cut by 1 base, the J end by 0 bases, with 13 bases between. CDR1 and CDR2 from the germline V gene are SGDLS and YYNGEE. The length of the CDR3 is 16 residues. CDR3 sequence: CASSVSGGRMNTEAFF. CDR3 nucleotides: TGTGCCAGCAGCGTATCCGGGGGACGGATGAACACTGAAGCTTTCTTT.

DNA for the CDR3: TGCGCCAGCAGCCAAGATGGGGGGGGGTTCACCGGGGAGCTGTTTTTT. Its translation is CASSQDGGGFTGELFF. The V gene is TRBV4-3, the J gene TRBJ2-2; 7 nucleotides line up with TRBD2. V was pared by 0 bases and J by 4 bases, with 5 bases of the junction left unmatched. Germline V lookup: CDR1 LGHNA, CDR2 YSLEER. CDR3 length: 16 amino acids.

There are a few counts of this clone. The chain recombines TRBV19 with TRBJ1-5; 9 bases map to TRBD1. Per the germline V gene, CDR1 is LNHDA and CDR2 is SQIVND (reference sequence). The CDR3 covers 13 residues. V lost 3 bases, J lost 7 bases, and 1 base stayed unmatched. The CDR3 loop reads CASSMGTGQPQHF. The CDR3 DNA is TGTGCCAGTAGTATGGGGACAGGGCAGCCCCAGCATTTT.

The rearrangement links TRBV5-1 to TRBJ1-2, with D possibly matching TRBD1 (5 bases). The V gene lost 5 bases and the J gene lost 7 bases, with 18 bases spanning the gap. The length of the CDR3 is 14 residues. Germline CDR1 SGHRS, CDR2 YFSETQ. The CDR3 is CASRALGGSAGYTF. Written as DNA, the CDR3 is TGCGCCAGCAGAGCTCTTGGGGGGTCGGCTGGCTACACCTTC.

J is TRBJ1-3 and V is TRBV18; unclear D gene. This CDR3 has 17 amino acids. CDR1 and CDR2 (germline): KGHSH, LQKENI. V lost 4 bases, J lost 0 bases, and 16 bases lay in between. The CDR3 loop reads CASSQTGLLISGNTIYF. The CDR3, as DNA: TGTGCCAGCTCACAAACGGGCCTACTTATCTCTGGAAACACCATATATTTT.

The rearrangement links TRBV4-3 to TRBJ1-3, with no clear D. In germline, CDR1 is LGHNA, CDR2 YSLEER. The CDR3 has 15 residues. Between the trimmed V and J ends, which lost 3 bases and 0 bases, there was a span of 9 bases. The CDR3 DNA sequence: TGCGCCAGCAGCCACCAAGGCGTCTCTGGAAACACCATATATTTT. Encoded protein: CASSHQGVSGNTIYF.

The DNA of the CDR3 is TGTGCCAGCAGCTTAGGAGGCGGGGCGACCTCCTACGAGCAGTACGTC. Translated, it gives CASSLGGGATSYEQYV. J is TRBJ2-7 and V is TRBV7-2; D possibly corresponds to TRBD2 (6 bases). Germline assignment: CDR1 SGHTA and CDR2 FQGNSA. The CDR3 totals 16 residues. V was trimmed by 1 base and J by 0 bases, leaving 13 bases between them.

V gene TRBV30 combines with J gene TRBJ2-3, with a weak D call TRBD1 (5 bases). Germline-derived CDR1 and CDR2 are GTSNPN and SVGIG (reference sequence). This CDR3 has 15 amino acids. Trimming took off 0 bases at V and 1 base at J, with 11 bases between the two ends. In DNA form, the CDR3 reads TGTGCCTGGAGTGTATCAGGGATCCGCACAGATACGCAGTATTTT. Amino acids: CAWSVSGIRTDTQYF.

This clone was seen a handful of times. The V gene is TRBV5-1, the J gene TRBJ1-1; no reliable D call. This CDR3 is 15 amino acids long. Germline V gene sequence: CDR1 SGHRS, CDR2 YFSETQ. The V end lost 4 bases, the J end lost 1 base, and 14 bases lay between the germline ends. The CDR3 loop is CASSLQGQANTEAFF. The CDR3 bases are TGCGCCAGCAGCCTCCAAGGGCAGGCGAACACTGAAGCTTTCTTT.

The chain combines TRBV7-9 with TRBJ2-3; no clear D. V lost 1 base, J lost 4 bases, and 15 bases lay in between. The CDR3 runs 16 residues. Germline V gene lookup returns CDR1 SEHNR and CDR2 FQNEAQ (reference sequence). DNA for the CDR3: TGTGCCAGCAGCTTAGGGCAAGCGCCATATGCAGATACGCAGTATTTT. Amino acids: CASSLGQAPYADTQYF.

The J gene is TRBJ2-5, the V gene TRBV5-1; TRBD2 matches 10 bases. The CDR3 spans 16 residues. The V gene's germline CDR1 is SGHRS and CDR2 YFSETQ. J was trimmed by 2 bases and V by 0 bases; bases with no gene match: 4. DNA for the CDR3: TGCGCCAGCAGCTTGGTTCCTAGCGGGAGACAAGAGACCCAGTACTTC. It translates to CASSLVPSGRQETQYF.

The chain employs TRBV18 and TRBJ1-2; TRBD1 matches at 8 bases. The ends lost 3 bases at V and 6 bases at J; junction bases unmatched: 9. The germline gives CDR1 KGHSH, CDR2 LQKENI. The CDR3 loop spans 15 amino acids. The CDR3 DNA reads as TGTGCCAGCTCACCCAGAACAGGGGGTTCGGATGGCTACACCTTC. It specifies CASSPRTGGSDGYTF.

The chain has TRBV15 and TRBJ2-3; the D is unclear. Trimming removed 1 base from V and 4 bases from J, with 3 bases in between. Germline lookup yields CDR1 LNHNV and CDR2 YYDKDF (reference sequence). The CDR3 is 12 residues long. CDR3 protein: CATSRVADTQYF. CDR3 sequence (DNA): TGTGCCACCAGCAGAGTGGCAGATACGCAGTATTTT. Full variable domain (outside the CDR3, taken from reference TRBV15 and TRBJ2-3): DAMVIQNPRYQVTQFGKPVTLSCSQTLNHNVMYWYQQKSSQAPKLLFHYYDKDFNNEADTPDNFQSRRPNTSFCFLDIRSPGLGDTAMYLCATSRVADTQYFGPGTRLTVL.

The genes are TRBV28 and TRBJ2-3; D gene unclear. The CDR3 contains 17 residues. Trimming left V 5 bases short and J 0 bases short, with 18 bases between. From germline, CDR1 is MDHEN and CDR2 SYDVKM. DNA for the CDR3: TGTGCCAGCAGTAAGCGCGGATACGAACATAGCACAGATACGCAGTATTTT. Residues: CASSKRGYEHSTDTQYF.

The chain recombines TRBV5-1 with TRBJ2-2; D unresolved. V lost 0 bases, J lost 3 bases, and 21 bases lay in between. The germline CDR1 and CDR2 sequences are SGHRS and YFSETQ. This CDR3 region has 19 residues. The CDR3 sequence is CASSLVAGNPLEYTGELFF. DNA for the CDR3: TGCGCCAGCAGCTTGGTCGCAGGAAATCCCCTCGAGTACACCGGGGAGCTGTTTTTT. Together with reference TRBV5-1 and TRBJ2-2, the CDR3 gives the full variable domain: KAGVTQTPRYLIKTRGQQVTLSCSPISGHRSVSWYQQTPGQGLQFLFEYFSETQRNKGNFPGRFSGRQFSNSRSEMNVSTLELGDSALYLCASSLVAGNPLEYTGELFFGEGSRLTVL.

This clone was seen just once. The chain has TRBV18 and TRBJ1-1; a possible D gene is TRBD1 (6 bases). This CDR3 spans 14 amino acids. V gave up 5 bases and J gave up 0 bases, with 10 bases separating them. Germline V gene sequence: CDR1 KGHSH, CDR2 LQKENI. The CDR3 spells CASSLQGMNTEAFF. CDR3 in DNA: TGTGCCAGCTCATTACAGGGAATGAACACTGAAGCTTTCTTT.

This clone was detected only once. This chain joins TRBV5-1 and TRBJ2-3, with unresolved D. Germline V gives CDR1 SGHRS, CDR2 YFSETQ. This CDR3 comprises 14 residues. V gave up 0 bases and J gave up 4 bases, with 9 bases separating them. The CDR3 sequence: CASSLGGLADTQYF. In DNA form, the CDR3 reads TGCGCCAGCAGCTTGGGAGGATTGGCAGATACGCAGTATTTT.